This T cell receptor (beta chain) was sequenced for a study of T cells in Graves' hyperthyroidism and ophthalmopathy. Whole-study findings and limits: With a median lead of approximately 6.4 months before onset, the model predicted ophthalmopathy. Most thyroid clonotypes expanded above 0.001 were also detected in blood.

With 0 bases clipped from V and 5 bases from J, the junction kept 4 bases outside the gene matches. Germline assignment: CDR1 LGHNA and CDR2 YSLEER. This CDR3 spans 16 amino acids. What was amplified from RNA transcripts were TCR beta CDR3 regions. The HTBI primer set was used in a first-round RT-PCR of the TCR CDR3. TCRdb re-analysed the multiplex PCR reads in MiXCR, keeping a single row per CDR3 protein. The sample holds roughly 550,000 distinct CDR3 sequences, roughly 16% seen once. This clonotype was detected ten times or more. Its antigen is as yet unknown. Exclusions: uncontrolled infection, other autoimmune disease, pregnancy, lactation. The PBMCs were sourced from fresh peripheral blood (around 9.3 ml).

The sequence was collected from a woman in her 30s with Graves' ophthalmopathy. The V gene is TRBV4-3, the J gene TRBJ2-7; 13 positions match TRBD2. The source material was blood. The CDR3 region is CASSQDWTSGSHEQYF. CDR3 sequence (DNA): TGCGCCAGCAGCCAAGATTGGACTAGCGGGAGCCACGAGCAGTACTTC.